This record concerns one TCR beta chain sequence. No antigen is known for it. The validation cohort, a group of some 120 subjects, included the donors and was separate from the roughly 670-subject first cohort. Clones were read by immunoSEQ multiplex PCR, and TCRdb kept only the in-frame ones, dropping some. The table records more than 70,000 clones, 90% to 96% of them present only once. The data stem from a study of cytomegalovirus exposure and HLA in healthy donors. For the study at large: A later analysis reported the same platform for the roughly 120 validation repertoires and the roughly 630 first-cohort repertoires. Notes on the study in general: Reports described diagnosis of cytomegalovirus status by the classifier as highly specific and sensitive.

CDR3 length equals 13 residues. V trimming: 6 bases; J trimming: 7 bases; junction bases outside the gene matches: 9. Germline V lookup: CDR1 MNHEY, CDR2 SMNVEV (reference sequence). The sample consisted of PBMCs. The chain links TRBV27 to TRBJ2-7; 7 bases align to TRBD2. The receptor was derived from a young man in good health and CMV-seropositive. The CDR3 coding sequence is TGTGCCAGCAGCCCAAAACTAGCGAAAGAGCAGTACTTC. This translates into CASSPKLAKEQYF.